This is a list of T cell receptor beta chains from one sample in a study of shared clonotypes between healthy human individuals. TCRdb keeps only in-frame clones here, not all; method: immunoSEQ multiplex PCR. There are more than 900,000 clones in the sample; 75% to 80% occur only once, and roughly 0.62% lies in the top ten. The sample taken for sequencing was memory CD4+ T cells from PBMCs. The source is a man younger than 35 in good health. Some clones in this sample may be carry-over from other donors' samples. Each CDR3 is given with its conserved first and last residue. D genes are given only for firm matches. Not all rows give a size; the values are once, few, many and, for expanded clones, a class.

abundance: .; d_gene: TRBD1; j_gene: TRBJ1-1; v_gene: TRBV28; len: 16; CDR3nt: TGTGCCACCTCCCCCTCGGACAGGGGAGTGAACACTGAAGCTTTCTTT; CDR3aa: CATSPSDRGVNTEAFF
abundance: .; d_gene: .; j_gene: TRBJ2-7; v_gene: TRBV7-2; len: 15; CDR3nt: TGTGCCAGCAGCTTAGCGGATAAGGCCTCCTACGAGCAGTACTTC; CDR3aa: CASSLADKASYEQYF
abundance: .; d_gene: TRBD1; j_gene: TRBJ1-5; v_gene: TRBV2; len: 13; CDR3nt: TGTGCCAGCACCGGGACAGGGAACCAGCCCCAGCATTTT; CDR3aa: CASTGTGNQPQHF
abundance: .; d_gene: .; j_gene: TRBJ1-2; v_gene: TRBV19; len: 13; CDR3nt: TGTGCCAGTAGTATTGGCGCCAACTATGGCTACACCTTC; CDR3aa: CASSIGANYGYTF
abundance: .; d_gene: .; j_gene: TRBJ2-7; v_gene: TRBV7-2; len: 16; CDR3nt: TGTGCCAGCAGCTTACGGGTCGGGGGCAGCTCCTACGAGCAGTACTTC; CDR3aa: CASSLRVGGSSYEQYF
abundance: few; d_gene: .; j_gene: TRBJ2-5; v_gene: TRBV6-6; len: 12; CDR3nt: TGTGCCAGCAGTTACACAGGAGTGACCCAGTACTTC; CDR3aa: CASSYTGVTQYF
abundance: .; d_gene: .; j_gene: TRBJ2-3; v_gene: TRBV28; len: 15; CDR3nt: TGTGCCAGCAGCCCCGGGGGCGCGGCAGCAGATACGCAGTATTTT; CDR3aa: CASSPGGAAADTQYF
abundance: .; d_gene: .; j_gene: TRBJ1-1; v_gene: TRBV29-1; len: 13; CDR3nt: TGCAGCGTTACACAGGGACTGAACACTGAAGCTTTCTTT; CDR3aa: CSVTQGLNTEAFF
abundance: .; d_gene: .; j_gene: TRBJ2-5; v_gene: TRBV18; len: 15; CDR3nt: TGTGCCAGCTCACCAGCGGGCCCCGACGGGGAGACCCAGTACTTC; CDR3aa: CASSPAGPDGETQYF
abundance: .; d_gene: .; j_gene: TRBJ2-7; v_gene: TRBV6-1; len: 13; CDR3nt: TGTGCCAGCAGGCGGATGTGGGTGGGGGAGCAGTACTTC; CDR3aa: CASRRMWVGEQYF
abundance: once; d_gene: TRBD1; j_gene: TRBJ2-7; v_gene: TRBV4-1; len: 17; CDR3nt: TGCGCCAGCAGCCAAGCCCGATCATGGGACAGGAGCTACGAGCAGTACTTC; CDR3aa: CASSQARSWDRSYEQYF
abundance: many; d_gene: TRBD2; j_gene: TRBJ2-6; v_gene: TRBV2; len: 21; CDR3nt: TGTGCCAGCAGGCAGGCCCGGGGCCTCAGCGGGGGGTCCACTGGGGCCAACGTCCTGACTTTC; CDR3aa: CASRQARGLSGGSTGANVLTF
abundance: .; d_gene: TRBD1; j_gene: TRBJ1-4; v_gene: TRBV7-6; len: 15; CDR3nt: TGTGCGACCCCCGGAGGAGACAGGGGCTACCCTCAACTGTTTTTT; CDR3aa: CATPGGDRGYPQLFF
abundance: .; d_gene: .; j_gene: TRBJ1-2; v_gene: TRBV30; len: 12; CDR3nt: TGTGCCTGGAGCCCCCGGTTCTATGGCTACACCTTC; CDR3aa: CAWSPRFYGYTF
abundance: .; d_gene: .; j_gene: TRBJ2-7; v_gene: TRBV29-1; len: 12; CDR3nt: TGCAGCGTAAGGGACTGGCCTTACGAGCAGTACTTC; CDR3aa: CSVRDWPYEQYF
abundance: .; d_gene: TRBD1; j_gene: TRBJ2-3; v_gene: TRBV5-1; len: 15; CDR3nt: TGCGCCAGCAGCCTGACAGGGGAAGGAACAGATACGCAGTATTTT; CDR3aa: CASSLTGEGTDTQYF
abundance: .; d_gene: .; j_gene: TRBJ2-7; v_gene: TRBV5-4; len: 15; CDR3nt: TGTGCCAGCAGCTTGCGAGGGAGGCCCGGGTACGAGCAGTACTTC; CDR3aa: CASSLRGRPGYEQYF
abundance: .; d_gene: .; j_gene: TRBJ1-1; v_gene: TRBV18; len: 17; CDR3nt: TGTGCCAGCTCACCACCCGCCCGGGGAGGTATGGATACTGAAGCTTTCTTT; CDR3aa: CASSPPARGGMDTEAFF
abundance: .; d_gene: TRBD2; j_gene: TRBJ2-1; v_gene: TRBV10-2; len: 15; CDR3nt: TGCGCCAGCAGATCGACTAGCGGGAGGAAGGATGAGCAGTTCTTC; CDR3aa: CASRSTSGRKDEQFF
abundance: few; d_gene: .; j_gene: TRBJ2-3; v_gene: TRBV28; len: 14; CDR3nt: TGTGCCAGCAGTACCCGTAGGCGCGTAGATACGCAGTATTTT; CDR3aa: CASSTRRRVDTQYF
abundance: .; d_gene: .; j_gene: TRBJ2-1; v_gene: TRBV4-3; len: 16; CDR3nt: TGCGCCAGCAGCCAAGATCCCCCCCCGGCTGGCAATGAGCAGTTCTTC; CDR3aa: CASSQDPPPAGNEQFF
abundance: few; d_gene: .; j_gene: TRBJ1-1; v_gene: TRBV29-1; len: 14; CDR3nt: TGCAGCGTTGAAGTCCGGGCTTCGTTTGATGAAGCTTTCTTT; CDR3aa: CSVEVRASFDEAFF
abundance: once; d_gene: .; j_gene: TRBJ2-3; v_gene: TRBV7-9; len: 16; CDR3nt: TGTGCCAGCAGCCCGCCCGACGCCCCCGCGCGGGAAAAGCAGTATTTT; CDR3aa: CASSPPDAPAREKQYF
abundance: .; d_gene: .; j_gene: TRBJ2-7; v_gene: TRBV6-5; len: 14; CDR3nt: TGTGCCAGCAGTCGCCAGGCCGAGGACTACGAGCAGTACTTC; CDR3aa: CASSRQAEDYEQYF
abundance: few; d_gene: .; j_gene: TRBJ2-7; v_gene: TRBV5-1; len: 14; CDR3nt: TGCGCCAGCAGCACCGGGACCGCTTCCTACGAGCAGTACTTC; CDR3aa: CASSTGTASYEQYF
abundance: .; d_gene: .; j_gene: TRBJ2-3; v_gene: TRBV9; len: 14; CDR3nt: TGTGCCAGCAGCGTAGAGCTAGCTGGCGATACGCAGTATTTT; CDR3aa: CASSVELAGDTQYF
abundance: .; d_gene: .; j_gene: TRBJ2-1; v_gene: TRBV7-2; len: 12; CDR3nt: TGTGCCAGCAGCCCCCGGTATGGTGAGCAGTTCTTC; CDR3aa: CASSPRYGEQFF
abundance: .; d_gene: TRBD1; j_gene: TRBJ1-2; v_gene: TRBV25-1; len: 14; CDR3nt: TGTGCCAGCAGACCACAGGGGGGGTCCTATGGCTACACCTTC; CDR3aa: CASRPQGGSYGYTF
abundance: .; d_gene: TRBD2; j_gene: TRBJ2-1; v_gene: TRBV2; len: 14; CDR3nt: TGTGCCAGCATGGCGGGAGGGTTCTACAATGAGCAGTTCTTC; CDR3aa: CASMAGGFYNEQFF
abundance: .; d_gene: TRBD1; j_gene: TRBJ1-5; v_gene: TRBV19; len: 17; CDR3nt: TGTGCCAGTAGAGACTCCGGGACAGGGGGCCTGGGGCAGCCCCAGCATTTT; CDR3aa: CASRDSGTGGLGQPQHF
abundance: .; d_gene: TRBD1; j_gene: TRBJ2-2; v_gene: TRBV19; len: 14; CDR3nt: TGTGCCAGTGCCAGGGGGCGAGGCACCGGGGAGCTGTTTTTT; CDR3aa: CASARGRGTGELFF
abundance: .; d_gene: .; j_gene: TRBJ2-6; v_gene: TRBV7-9; len: 16; CDR3nt: TGTGCCAGCAGCTATTCGAGTGGCGCTGGGGCCAACGTCCTGACTTTC; CDR3aa: CASSYSSGAGANVLTF
abundance: .; d_gene: TRBD2; j_gene: TRBJ2-3; v_gene: TRBV27; len: 16; CDR3nt: TGTGCCAGCAGTCCTCGGACTAGCGGCTACACAGATACGCAGTATTTT; CDR3aa: CASSPRTSGYTDTQYF
abundance: few; d_gene: .; j_gene: TRBJ2-2; v_gene: TRBV7-3; len: 14; CDR3nt: TGTGCCAGCAGCCCCCTGACTGCTACCGGGGAGCTGTTTTTT; CDR3aa: CASSPLTATGELFF
abundance: .; d_gene: .; j_gene: TRBJ2-1; v_gene: TRBV27; len: 17; CDR3nt: TGTGCCAGCAGTTTTCGGGTGAGGATCGGCTCCTACAATGAGCAGTTCTTC; CDR3aa: CASSFRVRIGSYNEQFF
abundance: once; d_gene: .; j_gene: TRBJ2-6; v_gene: TRBV18; len: 15; CDR3nt: TGTGCCAGCTCACCCCAGGGCGCTGGGGCCAACGTCCTGACTTTC; CDR3aa: CASSPQGAGANVLTF
abundance: few; d_gene: TRBD2; j_gene: TRBJ2-1; v_gene: TRBV2; len: 14; CDR3nt: TGTGCCAGCAGTGACAGACTAGCGGACAATGAGCAGTTCTTC; CDR3aa: CASSDRLADNEQFF
abundance: .; d_gene: .; j_gene: TRBJ1-1; v_gene: TRBV9; len: 13; CDR3nt: TGTGCCAGCAGCGTGTCGTGGGACACTGAAGCTTTCTTT; CDR3aa: CASSVSWDTEAFF
abundance: .; d_gene: .; j_gene: TRBJ2-7; v_gene: TRBV11-2; len: 13; CDR3nt: TGTGCCAGCAGCGACATCCCCTTAACCGAGCAGTACTTC; CDR3aa: CASSDIPLTEQYF
abundance: .; d_gene: .; j_gene: TRBJ2-1; v_gene: TRBV9; len: 15; CDR3nt: TGTGCCAGCAGCTTCCGGGCTACCTCCTACAATGAGCAGTTCTTC; CDR3aa: CASSFRATSYNEQFF
abundance: once; d_gene: TRBD2; j_gene: TRBJ2-1; v_gene: TRBV5-1; len: 16; CDR3nt: TGCGCCAGCATGGCTAGCGGGAGAATTAGTTGGAATGAGCAGTTCTTC; CDR3aa: CASMASGRISWNEQFF
abundance: .; d_gene: .; j_gene: TRBJ2-7; v_gene: TRBV4-1; len: 14; CDR3nt: TGCGCCAGCAGCCAAGGGGTTCTATTATACGAGCAGTACTTC; CDR3aa: CASSQGVLLYEQYF
abundance: .; d_gene: .; j_gene: TRBJ2-1; v_gene: TRBV6-1; len: 13; CDR3nt: TGTGCCAGCAGTGGGGGTCTTTTGTATGAGCAGTTCTTC; CDR3aa: CASSGGLLYEQFF
abundance: once; d_gene: .; j_gene: TRBJ2-6; v_gene: TRBV18; len: 14; CDR3nt: TGTGCCAGCTCACCAAGGGCCGGGGCCAACGTCCTGACTTTC; CDR3aa: CASSPRAGANVLTF
abundance: .; d_gene: .; j_gene: TRBJ2-3; v_gene: TRBV7-8; len: 13; CDR3nt: TGTGCCAGCAGCTTTTTCGGGACAGATACGCAGTATTTT; CDR3aa: CASSFFGTDTQYF
abundance: .; d_gene: .; j_gene: TRBJ2-7; v_gene: TRBV15; len: 13; CDR3nt: TGTGCCACCAGCAGACAAAATTCCTACGAGCAGTACTTC; CDR3aa: CATSRQNSYEQYF
abundance: .; d_gene: TRBD1; j_gene: TRBJ1-6; v_gene: TRBV6-5; len: 13; CDR3nt: TGTGCCAGCAGTTACTCCGACAGGGGGAACCTCCACTTT; CDR3aa: CASSYSDRGNLHF
abundance: .; d_gene: .; j_gene: TRBJ2-1; v_gene: TRBV30; len: 15; CDR3nt: TGTGCCTGGAGTGTAGGGCGGCTCGGTTACAATGAGCAGTTCTTC; CDR3aa: CAWSVGRLGYNEQFF
abundance: .; d_gene: .; j_gene: TRBJ1-2; v_gene: TRBV11-2; len: 14; CDR3nt: TGTGCCAGCAGCATACTTATCAGGGGCTCCGGCTACACCTTC; CDR3aa: CASSILIRGSGYTF
abundance: .; d_gene: .; j_gene: TRBJ1-2; v_gene: TRBV6-6; len: 13; CDR3nt: TGTGCCAGCAGCCTCCATGGTGACTATGGCTACACCTTC; CDR3aa: CASSLHGDYGYTF
abundance: many; d_gene: .; j_gene: TRBJ2-1; v_gene: TRBV4-2; len: 14; CDR3nt: TGTGCCAGCAGCCAAGGAGGAGGGCAACATGAGCAGTTCTTC; CDR3aa: CASSQGGGQHEQFF
abundance: few; d_gene: .; j_gene: TRBJ2-1; v_gene: TRBV28; len: 14; CDR3nt: TGTGCCACCAAATCTACAGGAGTCTACAATGAGCAGTTCTTC; CDR3aa: CATKSTGVYNEQFF
abundance: .; d_gene: .; j_gene: TRBJ1-5; v_gene: TRBV28; len: 14; CDR3nt: TGTGCCAGCAGTTTGGTCCAGAGGAATCAGCCCCAGCATTTT; CDR3aa: CASSLVQRNQPQHF
abundance: .; d_gene: .; j_gene: TRBJ2-5; v_gene: TRBV20-1; len: 10; CDR3nt: TGCAGTGCTCTAAAGGAGACCCAGTACTTC; CDR3aa: CSALKETQYF